This T cell receptor (beta chain) stems from a study of blood T cell repertoires in COVID-19. In the study overall: Material from acute and convalescent COVID-19 was sourced from the United States, Italy and Spain. Nucleic acid was either cDNA or gDNA, and it came from T cells, B-cell-depleted T cells, or PBMCs.

Repertoires were generated with immunoSEQ multiplex PCR, while TCRdb's copy carries only in-frame clones and drops some. The top ten clones hold 15% to 20% of a sample with 200,000 or so clones, around 77% of them seen once. V was pared by 6 bases and J by 8 bases, with 17 bases between. CDR3 length: 15 residues. The germline gives CDR1 SNHLY, CDR2 FYNNEI. V gene TRBV2 combines with J gene TRBJ1-6, with unresolved D. This clonotype originated in a man between 60 and 70 years old with active or convalescent COVID-19. Source material: peripheral blood. CDR3 protein: CASSQLSVEDSPLHF. The CDR3 bases are TGTGCCAGCAGCCAGTTATCGGTAGAGGATTCACCCCTCCACTTT.